The sequence of this T cell receptor beta chain was determined in a study of blood T cell repertoires in COVID-19. Profiling relied on immunoSEQ multiplex PCR, and the TCRdb table lists in-frame clones only, not all of them. The repertoire holds some 40,000 clones, with approximately 92% as singletons. This CDR3 region has 14 residues. Per germline, CDR1 ENHRY and CDR2 SYGVKD. V was pared by 2 bases and J by 1 base, with 8 bases between. The sample consisted of peripheral blood. The chain recombines TRBV10-3 with TRBJ1-1, with D possibly matching TRBD1 (5 bases). The source of this sequence is a woman of 80 years or more with acute or convalescent COVID-19. The CDR3 protein is CAISERGENTEAFF. Here the CDR3 DNA reads TGTGCCATCAGTGAGCGGGGGGAGAACACTGAAGCTTTCTTT.